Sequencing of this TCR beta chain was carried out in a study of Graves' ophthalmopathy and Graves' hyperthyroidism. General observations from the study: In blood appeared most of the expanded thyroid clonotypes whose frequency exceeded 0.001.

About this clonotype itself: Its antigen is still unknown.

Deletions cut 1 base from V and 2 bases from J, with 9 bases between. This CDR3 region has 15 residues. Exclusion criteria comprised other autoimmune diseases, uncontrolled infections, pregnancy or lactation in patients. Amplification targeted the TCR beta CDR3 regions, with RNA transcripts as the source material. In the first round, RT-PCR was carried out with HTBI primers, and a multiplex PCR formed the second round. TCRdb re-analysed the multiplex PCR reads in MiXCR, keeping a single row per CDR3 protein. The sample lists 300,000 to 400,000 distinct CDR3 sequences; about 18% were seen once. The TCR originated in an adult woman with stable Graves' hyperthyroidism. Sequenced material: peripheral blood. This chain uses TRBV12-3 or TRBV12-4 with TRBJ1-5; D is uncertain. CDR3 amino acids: CASSLGGSGNQPQHF. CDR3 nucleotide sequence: TGTGCCAGCAGTTTAGGGGGAAGCGGCAATCAGCCCCAGCATTTT.